This TCR beta chain emerged from a study of T cell changes during pregnancy in multiple sclerosis. The CDR3 has 12 amino acids. Deletions cut 4 bases from V and 5 bases from J, with 9 bases between. The germline V gene has CDR1 SGHRS and CDR2 YFSETQ. Sequencing was performed with immunoSEQ multiplex PCR; in TCRdb, only in-frame clones are kept and a portion is missing. The sample comprises approximately 61,000 clones, approximately 85% of which are singletons, and around 1.6% rests with the top ten. This chain links TRBV5-1 with TRBJ1-2; D ambiguous. The receptor was isolated from a female donor with multiple sclerosis, enrolled in a pregnancy study. Source: peripheral blood, taken in the first trimester of pregnancy. The CDR3, as DNA: TGCGCCAGCAGCCCCGACTTATATGGCTACACCTTC. This translates into CASSPDLYGYTF.